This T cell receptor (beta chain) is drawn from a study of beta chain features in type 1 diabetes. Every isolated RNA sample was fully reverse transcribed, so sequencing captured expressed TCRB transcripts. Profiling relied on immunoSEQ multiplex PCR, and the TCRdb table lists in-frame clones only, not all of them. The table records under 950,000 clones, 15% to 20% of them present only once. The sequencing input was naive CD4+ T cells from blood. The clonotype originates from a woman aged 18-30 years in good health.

CDR3: CASSSQPGTEQFF. The CDR3 DNA reads TGTGCCAGCAGCTCCCAGCCCGGGACAGAGCAGTTCTTC. V and J are TRBV7-3 and TRBJ2-1, with a tentative D call TRBD1 (6 bases). Germline V lookup: CDR1 SGHTA, CDR2 FQGTGA. The CDR3 length is 13 residues. V was cut by 4 bases and J by 10 bases, with 14 bases left in between.